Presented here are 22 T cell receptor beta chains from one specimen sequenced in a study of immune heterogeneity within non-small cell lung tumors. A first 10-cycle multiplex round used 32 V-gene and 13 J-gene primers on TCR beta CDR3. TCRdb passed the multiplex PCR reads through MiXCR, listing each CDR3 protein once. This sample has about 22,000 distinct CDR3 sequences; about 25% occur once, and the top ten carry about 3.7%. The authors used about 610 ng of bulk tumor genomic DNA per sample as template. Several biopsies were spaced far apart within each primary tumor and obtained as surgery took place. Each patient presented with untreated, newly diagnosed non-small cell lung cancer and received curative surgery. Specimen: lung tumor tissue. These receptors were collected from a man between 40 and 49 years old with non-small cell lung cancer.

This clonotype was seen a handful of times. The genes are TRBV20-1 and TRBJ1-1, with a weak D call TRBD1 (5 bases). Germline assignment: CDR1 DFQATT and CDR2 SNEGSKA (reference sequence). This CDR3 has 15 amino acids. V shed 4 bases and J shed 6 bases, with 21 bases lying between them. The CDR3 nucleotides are TGCAGTGCTAAGTCACGGGGGGGGTTTGTCGCTGAAGCTTTCTTT. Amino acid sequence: CSAKSRGGFVAEAFF.

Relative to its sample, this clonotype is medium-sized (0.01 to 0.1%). Written as DNA, the CDR3 is TGTGCCAGCAGCCGAACCGGGACAGGGAGCTCCTACGAGCAGTACTTC. It encodes CASSRTGTGSSYEQYF. The chain uses TRBV27 and TRBJ2-7; 9 positions agree with TRBD1. After removal of 6 bases from V and 0 bases from J, the junction contained 9 bases not matched to a gene. The CDR3 runs to 16 residues. CDR1 MNHEY and CDR2 SMNVEV come from the germline V gene (reference sequence).

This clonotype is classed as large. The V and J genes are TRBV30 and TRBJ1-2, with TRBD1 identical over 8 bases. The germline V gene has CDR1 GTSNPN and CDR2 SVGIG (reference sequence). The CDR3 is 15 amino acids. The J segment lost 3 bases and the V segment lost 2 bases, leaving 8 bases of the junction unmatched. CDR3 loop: CAWSTGTGSYYGYTF. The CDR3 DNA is TGTGCCTGGAGTACGGGGACAGGCTCCTACTATGGCTACACCTTC. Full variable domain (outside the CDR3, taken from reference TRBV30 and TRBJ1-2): SQTIHQWPATLVQPVGSPLSLECTVEGTSNPNLYWYRQAAGRGLQLLFYSVGIGQISSEVPQNLSASRPQDRQFILSSKKLLLSDSGFYLCAWSTGTGSYYGYTFGSGTRLTVV.

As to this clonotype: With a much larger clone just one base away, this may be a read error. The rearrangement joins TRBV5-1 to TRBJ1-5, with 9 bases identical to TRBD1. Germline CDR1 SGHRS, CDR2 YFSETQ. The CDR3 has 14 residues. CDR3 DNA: TGCGCCAACAGCCCAGGGACAGGGAAACAGCCCCAGCATTTT. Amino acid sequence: CANSPGTGKQPQHF.

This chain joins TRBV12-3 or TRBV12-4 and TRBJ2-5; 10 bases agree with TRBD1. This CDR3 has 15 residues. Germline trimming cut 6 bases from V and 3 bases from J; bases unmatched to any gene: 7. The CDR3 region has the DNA TGTGCCAGCAGCCCCGCGGACAGGGGGAAAGAGACCCAGTACTTC. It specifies CASSPADRGKETQYF.

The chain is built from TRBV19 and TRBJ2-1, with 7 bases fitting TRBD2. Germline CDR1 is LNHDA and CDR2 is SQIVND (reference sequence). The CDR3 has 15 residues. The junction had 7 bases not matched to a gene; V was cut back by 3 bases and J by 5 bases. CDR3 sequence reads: CASSMGLAAHNEQFF. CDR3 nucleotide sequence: TGTGCCAGTAGTATGGGGCTAGCGGCACACAATGAGCAGTTCTTC.

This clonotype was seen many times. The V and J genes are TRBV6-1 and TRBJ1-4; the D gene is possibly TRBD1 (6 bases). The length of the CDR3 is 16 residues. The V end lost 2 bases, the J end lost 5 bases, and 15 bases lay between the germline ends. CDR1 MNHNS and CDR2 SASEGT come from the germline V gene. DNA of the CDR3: TGTGCCAGCAGTGAATTTGGACAGCGTCGAAATGAAAAACTGTTTTTT. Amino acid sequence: CASSEFGQRRNEKLFF.

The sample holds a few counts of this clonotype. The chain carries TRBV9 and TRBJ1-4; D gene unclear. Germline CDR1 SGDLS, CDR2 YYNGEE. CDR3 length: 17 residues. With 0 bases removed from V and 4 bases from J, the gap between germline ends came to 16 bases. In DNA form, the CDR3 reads TGTGCCAGCAGCGTAGGACAAGCTCGGGCAAATAATGAAAAACTGTTTTTT. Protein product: CASSVGQARANNEKLFF.

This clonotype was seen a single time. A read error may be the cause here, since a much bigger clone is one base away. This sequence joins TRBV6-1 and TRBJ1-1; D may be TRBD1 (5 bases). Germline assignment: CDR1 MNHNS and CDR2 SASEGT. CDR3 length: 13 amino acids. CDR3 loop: CSSSVGPRAEAFF. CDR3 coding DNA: TGTTCCAGCAGTGTGGGACCGAGAGCTGAAGCTTTCTTT.

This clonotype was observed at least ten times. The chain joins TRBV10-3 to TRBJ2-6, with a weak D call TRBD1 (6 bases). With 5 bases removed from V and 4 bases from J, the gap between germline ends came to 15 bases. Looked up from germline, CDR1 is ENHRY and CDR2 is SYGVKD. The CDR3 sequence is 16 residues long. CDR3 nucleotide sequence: TGTGCCATCAGTCGACAGGTCTTGGGAGGGGCCAACGTCCTGACTTTC. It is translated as CAISRQVLGGANVLTF.

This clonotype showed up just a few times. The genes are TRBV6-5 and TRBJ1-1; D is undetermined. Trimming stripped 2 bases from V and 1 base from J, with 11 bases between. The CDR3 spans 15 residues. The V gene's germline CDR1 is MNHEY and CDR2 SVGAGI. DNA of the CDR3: TGTGCCAGCAGTTACATCAGATCGGGGAACACTGAAGCTTTCTTT. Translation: CASSYIRSGNTEAFF.

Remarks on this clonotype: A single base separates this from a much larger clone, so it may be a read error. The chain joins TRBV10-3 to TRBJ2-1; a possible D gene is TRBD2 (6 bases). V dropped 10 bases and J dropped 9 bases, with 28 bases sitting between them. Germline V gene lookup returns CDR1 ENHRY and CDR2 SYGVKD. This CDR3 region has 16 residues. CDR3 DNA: TGTGCCACGGGGCCCCAACTAGAGGGAGGAAAGGGTGAGCAGTTCTTC. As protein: CATGPQLEGGKGEQFF.

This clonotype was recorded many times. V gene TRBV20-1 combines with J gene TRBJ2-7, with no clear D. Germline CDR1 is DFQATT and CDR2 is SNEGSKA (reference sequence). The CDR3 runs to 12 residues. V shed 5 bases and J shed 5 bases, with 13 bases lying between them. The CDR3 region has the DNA TGCAGTGCTGAGGTCCGGGTCCACGAGCAGTACTTC. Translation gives CSAEVRVHEQYF.

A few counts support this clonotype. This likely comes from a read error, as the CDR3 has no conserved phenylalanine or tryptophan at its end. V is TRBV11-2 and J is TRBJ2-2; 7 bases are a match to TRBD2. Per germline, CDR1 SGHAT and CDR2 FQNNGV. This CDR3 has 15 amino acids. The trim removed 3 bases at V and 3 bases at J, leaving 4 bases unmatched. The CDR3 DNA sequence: TGTGCCAGCAGCTTTGGGGCGGGAGACACCGGGGAGCTGTTTTCT. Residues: CASSFGAGDTGELFS.

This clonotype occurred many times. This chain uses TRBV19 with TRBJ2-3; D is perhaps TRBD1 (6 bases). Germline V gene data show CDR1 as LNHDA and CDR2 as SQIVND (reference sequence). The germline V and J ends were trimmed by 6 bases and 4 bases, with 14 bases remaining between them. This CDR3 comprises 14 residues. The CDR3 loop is CASRQGYEADTQYF. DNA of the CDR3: TGTGCCAGTAGACAGGGTTACGAGGCAGATACGCAGTATTTT.

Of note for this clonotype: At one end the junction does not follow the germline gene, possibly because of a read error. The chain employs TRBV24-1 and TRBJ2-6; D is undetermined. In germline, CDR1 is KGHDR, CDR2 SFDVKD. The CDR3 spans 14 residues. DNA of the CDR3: TGTTCCACCAGTGAAGGTTCTGGGGCCAACGTCCTGACTTTC. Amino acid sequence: CSTSEGSGANVLTF.

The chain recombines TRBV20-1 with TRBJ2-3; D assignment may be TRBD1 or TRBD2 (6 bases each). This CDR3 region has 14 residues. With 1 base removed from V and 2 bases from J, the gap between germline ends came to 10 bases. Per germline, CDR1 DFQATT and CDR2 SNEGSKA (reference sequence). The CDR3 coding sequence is TGCAGTGCTAGAGTAGGGGGGAACACAGATACGCAGTATTTT. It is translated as CSARVGGNTDTQYF.

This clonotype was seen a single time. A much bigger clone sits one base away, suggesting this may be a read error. Here the CDR3 reads CSARERTGVTYGYTF. The CDR3 DNA reads TGCAGTGCCAGGGAAAGGACAGGGGTGACCTATGGCTACACCTTC. The rearrangement joins TRBV20-1 to TRBJ1-2; 9 nucleotides line up with TRBD1. CDR1 is DFQATT and CDR2 is SNEGSKA in the germline V gene (reference sequence). The trim removed 6 bases at V and 4 bases at J, leaving 12 bases unmatched. This CDR3 contains 15 residues.

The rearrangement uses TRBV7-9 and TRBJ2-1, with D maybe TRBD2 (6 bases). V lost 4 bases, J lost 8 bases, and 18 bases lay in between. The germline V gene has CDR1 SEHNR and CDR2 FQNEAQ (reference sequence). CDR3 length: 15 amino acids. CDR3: CASSWGDGLLDEQFF. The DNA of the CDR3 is TGTGCCAGCAGCTGGGGGGATGGCCTACTCGATGAGCAGTTCTTC.

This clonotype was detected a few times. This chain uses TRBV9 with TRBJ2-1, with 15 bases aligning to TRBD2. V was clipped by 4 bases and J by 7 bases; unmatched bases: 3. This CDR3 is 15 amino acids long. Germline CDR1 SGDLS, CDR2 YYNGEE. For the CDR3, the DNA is TGTGCCAGCAGCCTCGGGACTAGCGGGAGGAATGAGCAGTTCTTC. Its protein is CASSLGTSGRNEQFF.

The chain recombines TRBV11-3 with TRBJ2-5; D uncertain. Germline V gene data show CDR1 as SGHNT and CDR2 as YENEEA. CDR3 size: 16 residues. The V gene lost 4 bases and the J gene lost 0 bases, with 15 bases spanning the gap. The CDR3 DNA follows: TGTGCCAGCAGCTACGCCTTGACGGCTAACCAAGAGACCCAGTACTTC. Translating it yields CASSYALTANQETQYF. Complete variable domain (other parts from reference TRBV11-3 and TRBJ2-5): EAGVVQSPRYKIIEKKQPVAFWCNPISGHNTLYWYLQNLGQGPELLIRYENEEAVDDSQLPKDRFSAERLKGVDSTLKIQPAELGDSAVYLCASSYALTANQETQYFGPGTRLLVL.

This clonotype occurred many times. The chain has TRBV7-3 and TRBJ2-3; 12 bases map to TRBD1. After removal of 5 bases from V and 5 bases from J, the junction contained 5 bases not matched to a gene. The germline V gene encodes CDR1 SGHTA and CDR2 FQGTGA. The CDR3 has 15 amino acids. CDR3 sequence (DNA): TGTGCCAGCAGCCGGGACAGGGGGCTGTTAGATACGCAGTATTTT. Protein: CASSRDRGLLDTQYF.